Each of the 28 T cell receptor beta chains below was sequenced from the same sample in a study of Ad26.COV2.S vaccination and SARS-CoV-2 variants. The protocol was immunoSEQ multiplex PCR, while the TCRdb copy is restricted to in-frame clones and leaves out a portion. The profile shows around 380,000 clones, about 88% of them singletons. Treatment: 19 received Ad26.COV2.S at low or high dose, single or two shots; about 5 received placebo; per-sample allocation not given. Sampling happened 63 days after the first vaccine or placebo injection. The source material was peripheral blood, sampled in a trial of Ad26.COV2.S vaccine versus placebo. These TCRs come from a person aged 18 to 59 who received the Ad26.COV2.S COVID-19 vaccine or a placebo.

This clone appeared a single time. The V gene is TRBV5-1, the J gene TRBJ2-2; D might be TRBD1 or TRBD2, each matching 5 bases. Germline CDR1 is SGHRS and CDR2 is YFSETQ. CDR3 length: 16 residues. V shed 0 bases and J shed 0 bases, with 9 bases lying between them. The CDR3: CASSLGGYANTGELFF. The CDR3 bases are TGCGCCAGCAGCTTGGGGGGGTACGCGAACACCGGGGAGCTGTTTTTT.

The chain joins TRBV5-8 to TRBJ1-6; D perhaps matches TRBD1 (6 bases). Trimming left V 3 bases short and J 10 bases short, with 17 bases between. The CDR3 length is 15 residues. Germline CDR1 reads SGHTS; CDR2 reads YDEGEE. The CDR3 sequence is CASSSFGRGESPLHF. The CDR3 DNA is TGTGCCAGCAGCTCATTCGGCAGGGGAGAATCACCCCTCCACTTT.

The chain recombines TRBV5-6 with TRBJ1-1; 9 bases line up with TRBD1. CDR3 size: 14 residues. Trimming took 3 bases from V and 12 from J; bases not matched to a gene: 12. From germline, CDR1 is SGHDT and CDR2 YYEEEE. CDR3 nucleotides: TGTGCCAGCAGCTCGATACAGGGGGCGCTTCGGACTTTCTTT. Its translation is CASSSIQGALRTFF.

V usage is TRBV23-1 and J usage is TRBJ1-1; D is unclear. TRBV23-1 is an open reading frame, and its role is uncertain. The CDR3 loop spans 16 amino acids. Trimming removed 4 bases at V and 4 bases at J, with 19 bases between. The CDR3 DNA sequence: TGCGCCAGCAGTCGTTGCCAGTCGAAGAGTTTCACTGAAGCTTTCTTT. It is translated as CASSRCQSKSFTEAFF.

V and J are TRBV12-3 or TRBV12-4 and TRBJ1-5; no clear D. Trimming cost V 3 bases and J 3 bases, with 3 bases left between them. The CDR3 runs 12 residues. For the CDR3, the DNA is TGTGCCAGCAGTTTGGACAATCAGCCCCAGCATTTT. Translation: CASSLDNQPQHF.

This clone appeared a single time. This chain uses TRBV5-1 with TRBJ2-2; TRBD1 agrees at 7 bases. CDR1 is SGHRS and CDR2 is YFSETQ in the germline V gene. V lost 4 bases, J lost 4 bases, and 7 bases stayed unmatched. The CDR3 extends over 15 amino acids. The CDR3: CASSPLTGPTGELFF. The CDR3 nucleotides are TGCGCCAGCAGCCCATTGACAGGGCCCACCGGGGAGCTGTTTTTT.

The chain links TRBV27 to TRBJ1-5; the match to TRBD1 covers 8 bases. J lost 7 bases, V lost 5 bases, and 7 bases had no gene match. The germline CDR1 and CDR2 sequences are MNHEY and SMNVEV (reference sequence). This CDR3 has 14 amino acids. The CDR3 DNA reads as TGTGCCAGCAGTAGGACAGGGACGAGGCAGCCCCAGCATTTT. Encoded protein: CASSRTGTRQPQHF.

The chain employs TRBV7-9 and TRBJ1-1; no clear D. Trimming shortened V by 5 bases and J by 11 bases, and 9 bases separated the two germline ends. The CDR3 contains 10 residues. Germline loops: CDR1 SEHNR, CDR2 FQNEAQ (reference sequence). The CDR3 is CASSIHPAFF. The CDR3, as DNA: TGTGCCAGCAGCATCCATCCGGCTTTCTTT.

This chain joins TRBV5-4 and TRBJ2-3; D uncertain. V lost 3 bases and J 7 bases, leaving 15 bases between the germline ends. CDR1 and CDR2 from the germline V gene are SGHNT and YYREEE (reference sequence). The CDR3 is 14 residues long. In DNA, the CDR3 is TGTGCCAGCAGCTCCCCGCCCAAGAAGAATACGCAGTATTTT. Translation: CASSSPPKKNTQYF.

This sequence joins TRBV5-5 and TRBJ2-5; 7 bases map to TRBD1. CDR3 length equals 14 residues. Germline V gene lookup returns CDR1 SGHKS and CDR2 YYEKEE (reference sequence). V gave up 4 bases and J gave up 5 bases; unmatched junction bases: 8. CDR3 nucleotides: TGTGCCAGCAGCGACGCAAGGGGGCCCGAGACCCAGTACTTC. This sequence encodes CASSDARGPETQYF.

The rearrangement uses TRBV5-1 and TRBJ2-3; 8 nucleotides match TRBD1. The ends lost 4 bases at V and 4 bases at J; junction bases unmatched: 11. The CDR3 is 16 amino acids. The germline CDR1 and CDR2 sequences are SGHRS and YFSETQ. DNA for the CDR3: TGCGCCAGCAGCACGCGGAACAGGGGGGTCGCAGATACGCAGTATTTT. It codes for CASSTRNRGVADTQYF.

This sequence joins TRBV5-8 and TRBJ2-5, with D uncertain. The V end was cut by 1 base, the J end by 5 bases, with 6 bases between. This CDR3 has 12 amino acids. Per germline, CDR1 SGHTS and CDR2 YDEGEE. The CDR3 DNA follows: TGTGCCAGCAGCTTGAATCCGGAGACCCAGTACTTC. Protein product: CASSLNPETQYF. Full variable domain (remainder filled in from reference TRBV5-8 and TRBJ2-5): EAGVTQSPTHLIKTRGQQATLRCSPISGHTSVYWYQQALGLGLQFLLWYDEGEERNRGNFPPRFSGRQFPNYSSELNVNALELEDSALYLCASSLNPETQYFGPGTRLLVL.

This chain connects TRBV11-2 to TRBJ2-7, with 13 bases fitting TRBD2. J lost 3 bases, V lost 6 bases, and 5 bases had no gene match. Germline V gives CDR1 SGHAT, CDR2 FQNNGV. The CDR3 extends over 15 amino acids. The CDR3 spells CASRATSGGHYEQYF. CDR3 coding DNA: TGTGCCAGCAGGGCGACTAGCGGGGGGCACTACGAGCAGTACTTC.

V and J are TRBV19 and TRBJ2-5, with D possibly matching TRBD1 (6 bases). Germline assignment: CDR1 LNHDA and CDR2 SQIVND (reference sequence). The ends were cut back, 7 bases at V and 3 bases at J, with 18 bases in the middle. The CDR3 is 15 residues long. CDR3 bases: TGTGCCAGTAAACAGGGCGGTGCCCCCGAAGAGACCCAGTACTTC. This gives the protein CASKQGGAPEETQYF.

V usage is TRBV11-2 and J usage is TRBJ1-6; TRBD1 is a possible D gene (5 bases). The germline CDR1 and CDR2 sequences are SGHAT and FQNNGV. The CDR3 runs to 15 residues. The germline V and J ends were trimmed by 5 bases and 6 bases, with 14 bases remaining between them. This CDR3 reads CASSPGRVGNSPLHF. The CDR3 DNA reads as TGTGCCAGCAGCCCAGGGAGAGTTGGTAATTCACCCCTCCACTTT. The full variable domain, rest sourced from reference TRBV11-2 and TRBJ1-6, is EAGVAQSPRYKIIEKRQSVAFWCNPISGHATLYWYQQILGQGPKLLIQFQNNGVVDDSQLPKDRFSAERLKGVDSTLKIQPAKLEDSAVYLCASSPGRVGNSPLHFGNGTRLTVT.

This chain uses TRBV10-1 with TRBJ1-2, with unresolved D. The CDR3 is made up of 16 amino acids. The V gene's germline CDR1 is WNHNN and CDR2 SYGVQD (reference sequence). V was pared by 3 bases and J by 2 bases, with 16 bases between. CDR3 DNA: TGCGCCAGCAGTGAACCCCGTCCGGGAGAGAACTATGGCTACACCTTC. The encoded protein is CASSEPRPGENYGYTF.

This chain joins TRBV10-1 and TRBJ2-3, with D perhaps TRBD2 (5 bases). Germline V gene data show CDR1 as WNHNN and CDR2 as SYGVQD (reference sequence). The germline V and J ends were trimmed by 3 bases and 2 bases, with 15 bases remaining between them. The CDR3 covers 16 residues. DNA of the CDR3: TGCGCCAGCAGTGAAACTCCACGGGGATCCACAGATACGCAGTATTTT. It translates to CASSETPRGSTDTQYF.

The J gene is TRBJ1-4, the V gene TRBV12-3 or TRBV12-4; 7 bases match TRBD1. The trim removed 6 bases at V and 8 bases at J, leaving 3 bases unmatched. The CDR3 contains 12 residues. The CDR3 reads CASSKTGEKLFF. For the CDR3, the DNA is TGTGCCAGCAGCAAGACAGGGGAAAAACTGTTTTTT.

The V gene is TRBV6-5, the J gene TRBJ1-2, with TRBD1 matching 8 bases. V lost 5 bases to trimming and J lost 8 bases; unmatched junction nucleotides: 10. The CDR3 spans 14 residues. Germline CDR1 MNHEY, CDR2 SVGAGI. CDR3 protein: CASSLWTGKEGYTF. The CDR3 region has the DNA TGTGCCAGCAGTCTTTGGACAGGGAAGGAGGGCTACACCTTC.

The rearrangement links TRBV7-9 to TRBJ1-3; D not resolved. The V end was cut by 5 bases, the J end by 0 bases, with 8 bases between. The CDR3 runs to 14 residues. Per germline, CDR1 SEHNR and CDR2 FQNEAQ (reference sequence). The CDR3 reads CASSPWDSGNTIYF. The CDR3 DNA is TGTGCCAGCAGCCCATGGGACTCTGGAAACACCATATATTTT.

Comments on this clone: Other DNA sequences within the sample encode an identical CDR3. The V call is TRBV7-9, the J call TRBJ1-2, with 7 nucleotides matching TRBD1. Per the germline V gene, CDR1 is SEHNR and CDR2 is FQNEAQ (reference sequence). V trimming: 3 bases; J trimming: 3 bases; junction bases outside the gene matches: 1. This CDR3 spans 13 amino acids. CDR3 nucleotide sequence: TGTGCCAGCAGCTTGCAGGGGGACTATGGCTACACCTTC. Amino acids: CASSLQGDYGYTF.

This chain links TRBV7-9 with TRBJ2-3; 9 positions match TRBD2. With 5 bases clipped from V and 2 bases from J, the junction kept 11 bases outside the gene matches. This CDR3 is built from 17 residues. Germline V gene sequence: CDR1 SEHNR, CDR2 FQNEAQ (reference sequence). DNA of the CDR3: TGTGCCAGCAGCCTTAGCGGGGGACCCGAATACACAGATACGCAGTATTTT. This sequence encodes CASSLSGGPEYTDTQYF.

This chain uses TRBV27 with TRBJ1-4; D might be TRBD1 (5 bases). CDR1 and CDR2 (germline): MNHEY, SMNVEV (reference sequence). The CDR3 covers 16 residues. Trimming removed 0 bases at V and 5 bases at J, with 13 bases between. CDR3 sequence (DNA): TGTGCCAGCAGTTTATCGGCAGGGTGGGGGAATGAAAAACTGTTTTTT. Translation gives CASSLSAGWGNEKLFF.

This chain joins TRBV9 and TRBJ1-1, with TRBD1 as a possible D gene (6 bases). Germline-derived CDR1 and CDR2 are SGDLS and YYNGEE. V gave up 3 bases and J gave up 6 bases, with 9 bases separating them. This CDR3 has 12 residues. CDR3 residues: CASSAHRAEAFF. DNA for the CDR3: TGTGCCAGCAGCGCCCACAGGGCTGAAGCTTTCTTT. The full variable domain, rest sourced from reference TRBV9 and TRBJ1-1, is DSGVTQTPKHLITATGQRVTLRCSPRSGDLSVYWYQQSLDQGLQFLIQYYNGEERAKGNILERFSAQQFPDLHSELNLSSLELGDSALYFCASSAHRAEAFFGQGTRLTVV.

The chain joins TRBV29-1 to TRBJ2-3, with 10 positions matching TRBD1. Germline assignment: CDR1 SQVTM and CDR2 ANQGSEA. The CDR3 is 12 residues long. With V trimmed by 7 bases and J by 4 bases, 2 bases remained unmatched. For the CDR3, the DNA is TGCAGCGGGGACAGGGGAGCAGATACGCAGTATTTT. Translating it yields CSGDRGADTQYF.

The chain recombines TRBV5-1 with TRBJ1-3, with D maybe TRBD1 (5 bases). Trimming left V 4 bases short and J 0 bases short, with 14 bases between. From germline, CDR1 is SGHRS and CDR2 YFSETQ. The length of the CDR3 is 16 residues. The CDR3 sequence is CASSQGPPSSGNTIYF. The DNA of the CDR3 is TGCGCCAGCAGCCAGGGACCGCCGAGCTCTGGAAACACCATATATTTT.

This chain connects TRBV12-3 or TRBV12-4 to TRBJ1-1; D remains ambiguous. V was pared by 5 bases and J by 0 bases, with 7 bases between. There are 13 residues in the CDR3. The DNA for the CDR3 is TGTGCCAGCAGTGTCAGCATGAACACTGAAGCTTTCTTT. It encodes CASSVSMNTEAFF.

The chain links TRBV6-1 to TRBJ1-1; D remains ambiguous. The length of the CDR3 is 14 residues. Germline V gene data show CDR1 as MNHNS and CDR2 as SASEGT. V gave up 2 bases and J gave up 5 bases, with 12 bases separating them. The CDR3 DNA sequence: TGTGCCAGCAGTGAATATTATGGGGAAACTGAAGCTTTCTTT. Translating gives CASSEYYGETEAFF.